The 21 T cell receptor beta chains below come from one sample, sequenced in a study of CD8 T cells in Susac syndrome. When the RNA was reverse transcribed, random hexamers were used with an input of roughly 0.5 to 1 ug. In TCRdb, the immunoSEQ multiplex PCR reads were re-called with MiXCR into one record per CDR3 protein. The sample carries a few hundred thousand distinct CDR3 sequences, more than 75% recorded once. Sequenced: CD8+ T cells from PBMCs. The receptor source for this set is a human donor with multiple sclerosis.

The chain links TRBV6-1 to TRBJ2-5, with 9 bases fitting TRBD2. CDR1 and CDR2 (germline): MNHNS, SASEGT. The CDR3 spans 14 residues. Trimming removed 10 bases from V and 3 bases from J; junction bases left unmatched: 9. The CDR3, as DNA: TGTGCCACCACATCTAGCGGGAAAAAAGAGACCCAGTACTTC. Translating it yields CATTSSGKKETQYF.

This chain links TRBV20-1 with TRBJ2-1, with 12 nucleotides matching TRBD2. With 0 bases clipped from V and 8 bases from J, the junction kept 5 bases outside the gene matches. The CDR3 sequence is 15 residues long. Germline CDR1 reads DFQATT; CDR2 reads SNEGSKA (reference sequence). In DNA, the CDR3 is TGCAGTGCTAGAGACCCTAGCGGGAGGGCCTATGAGCAGTTCTTC. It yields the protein CSARDPSGRAYEQFF.

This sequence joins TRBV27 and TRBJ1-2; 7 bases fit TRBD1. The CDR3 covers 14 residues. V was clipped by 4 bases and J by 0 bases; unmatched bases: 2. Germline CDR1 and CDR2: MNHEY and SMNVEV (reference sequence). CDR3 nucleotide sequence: TGTGCCAGCAGTTACCAGGGGGCTAACTATGGCTACACCTTC. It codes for CASSYQGANYGYTF.

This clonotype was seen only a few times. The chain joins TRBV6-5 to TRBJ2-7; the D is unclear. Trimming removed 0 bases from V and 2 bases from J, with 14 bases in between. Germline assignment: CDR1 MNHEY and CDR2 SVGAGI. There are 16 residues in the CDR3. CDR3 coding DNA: TGTGCCAGCAGTTACTCGACCACGATTTCTGCCTACGAGCAGTACTTC. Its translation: CASSYSTTISAYEQYF.

CDR3 loop: CSARGPPVRGSGTDTQYF. The DNA for the CDR3 is TGCAGTGCTAGAGGTCCCCCAGTACGTGGATCTGGAACAGATACGCAGTATTTT. J is TRBJ2-3 and V is TRBV20-1; D gene uncertain. Trimming shortened V by 1 base and J by 3 bases, and 23 bases separated the two germline ends. The CDR3 runs 18 residues. CDR1 and CDR2 from the germline V gene are DFQATT and SNEGSKA (reference sequence).

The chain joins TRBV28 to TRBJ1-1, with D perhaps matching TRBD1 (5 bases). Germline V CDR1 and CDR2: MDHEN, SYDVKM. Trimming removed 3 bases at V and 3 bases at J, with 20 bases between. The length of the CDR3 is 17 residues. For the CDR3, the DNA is TGTGCCAGCAGTTTGAACCCTGACAGATATATGGACACTGAAGCTTTCTTT. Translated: CASSLNPDRYMDTEAFF.

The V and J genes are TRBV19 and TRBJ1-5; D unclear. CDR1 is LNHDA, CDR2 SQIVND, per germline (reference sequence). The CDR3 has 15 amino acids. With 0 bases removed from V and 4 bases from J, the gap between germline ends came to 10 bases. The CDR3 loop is CASSIERRPNQPQHF. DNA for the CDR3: TGTGCCAGTAGTATAGAGCGCAGACCTAATCAGCCCCAGCATTTT.

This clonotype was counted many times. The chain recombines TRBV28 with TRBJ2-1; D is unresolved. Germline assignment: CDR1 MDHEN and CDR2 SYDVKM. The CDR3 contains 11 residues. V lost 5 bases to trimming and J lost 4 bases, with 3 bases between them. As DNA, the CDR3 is TGTGCCAGCAGTACATACAATGAGCAGTTCTTC. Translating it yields CASSTYNEQFF.

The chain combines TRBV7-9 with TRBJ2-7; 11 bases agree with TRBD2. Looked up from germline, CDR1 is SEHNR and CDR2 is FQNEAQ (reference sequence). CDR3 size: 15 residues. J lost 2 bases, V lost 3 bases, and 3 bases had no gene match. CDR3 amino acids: CASSFGTSGPYEQYF. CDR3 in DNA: TGTGCCAGCAGCTTTGGGACTAGCGGCCCCTACGAGCAGTACTTC.

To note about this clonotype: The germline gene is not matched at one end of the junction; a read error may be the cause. In nucleotides, the CDR3 is TGTGCCAGCAGTTTAGGGTACACCGGGGAGATGTTTTTT. Protein sequence: CASSLGYTGEMFF. This chain connects TRBV28 to TRBJ2-2; possible D gene TRBD2, 5 bases. CDR1 and CDR2 (germline): MDHEN, SYDVKM. This CDR3 is built from 13 residues.

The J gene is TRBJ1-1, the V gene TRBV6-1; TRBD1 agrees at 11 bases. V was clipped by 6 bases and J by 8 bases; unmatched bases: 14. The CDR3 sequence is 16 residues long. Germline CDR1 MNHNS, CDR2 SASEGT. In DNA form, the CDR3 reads TGTGCCAGCAGCAATCCTTGGGACAGGGGGACCTTAGAAGCTTTCTTT. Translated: CASSNPWDRGTLEAFF.

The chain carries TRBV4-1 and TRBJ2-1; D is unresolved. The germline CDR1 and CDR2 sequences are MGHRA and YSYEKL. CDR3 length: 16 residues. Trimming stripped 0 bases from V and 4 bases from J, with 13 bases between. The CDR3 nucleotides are TGCGCCAGCAGCCAAGAAATCGGGCGCTTATACAATGAGCAGTTCTTC. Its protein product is CASSQEIGRLYNEQFF.

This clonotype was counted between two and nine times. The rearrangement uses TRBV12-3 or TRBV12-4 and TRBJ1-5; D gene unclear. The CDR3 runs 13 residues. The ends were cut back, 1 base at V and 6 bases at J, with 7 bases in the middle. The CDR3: CASSLGGSQPQHF. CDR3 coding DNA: TGTGCCAGCAGTTTAGGGGGTTCTCAGCCCCAGCATTTT.

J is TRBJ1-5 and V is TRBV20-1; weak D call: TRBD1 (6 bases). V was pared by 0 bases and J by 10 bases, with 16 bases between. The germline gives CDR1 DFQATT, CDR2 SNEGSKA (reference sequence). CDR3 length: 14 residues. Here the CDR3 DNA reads TGCAGTGCTAGAGAAGTGGGGGGCTCCCGACCCCAGCATTTT. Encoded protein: CSAREVGGSRPQHF.

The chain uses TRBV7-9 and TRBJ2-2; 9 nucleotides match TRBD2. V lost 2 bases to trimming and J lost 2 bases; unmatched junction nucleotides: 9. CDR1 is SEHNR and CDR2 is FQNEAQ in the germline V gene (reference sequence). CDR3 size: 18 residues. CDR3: CASSLRLAENGNTGELFF. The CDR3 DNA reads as TGTGCCAGCAGCTTACGACTAGCGGAAAATGGTAACACCGGGGAGCTGTTTTTT.

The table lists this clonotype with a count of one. CDR3 in DNA: TGTGCCAGCAGTATGGCTAGCGGGAGTCTAGATACGCAGTATTTT. It specifies CASSMASGSLDTQYF. The chain combines TRBV6-5 with TRBJ2-3; 10 bases are a match to TRBD2. Germline lookup yields CDR1 MNHEY and CDR2 SVGAGI. Losses at the gene ends were 5 bases for V and 5 bases for J; bases not matched to a gene: 7. CDR3 length: 15 amino acids.

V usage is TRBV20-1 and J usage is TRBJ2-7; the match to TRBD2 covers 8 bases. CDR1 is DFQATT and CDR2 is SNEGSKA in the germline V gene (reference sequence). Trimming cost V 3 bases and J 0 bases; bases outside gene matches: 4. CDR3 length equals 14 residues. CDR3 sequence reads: CSASALAGSYEQYF. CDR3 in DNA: TGCAGTGCTAGTGCCCTAGCGGGCTCCTACGAGCAGTACTTC.

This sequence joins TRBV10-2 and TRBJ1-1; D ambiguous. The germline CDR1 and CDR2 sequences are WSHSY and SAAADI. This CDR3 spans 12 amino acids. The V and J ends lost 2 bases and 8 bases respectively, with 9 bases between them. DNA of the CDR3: TGCGCCAGCAGTGAGAGTTGGGAAGAAGCTTTCTTT. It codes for CASSESWEEAFF.

CDR3 DNA sequence: TGTGCCAGCAGCGCACCCGGCAGGCCCTACGAGCAGTACTTC. This encodes CASSAPGRPYEQYF. The V call is TRBV7-9, the J call TRBJ2-7; D gene unclear. The germline gives CDR1 SEHNR, CDR2 FQNEAQ (reference sequence). CDR3 length equals 14 residues. Trimming shortened V by 5 bases and J by 2 bases, and 13 bases separated the two germline ends.

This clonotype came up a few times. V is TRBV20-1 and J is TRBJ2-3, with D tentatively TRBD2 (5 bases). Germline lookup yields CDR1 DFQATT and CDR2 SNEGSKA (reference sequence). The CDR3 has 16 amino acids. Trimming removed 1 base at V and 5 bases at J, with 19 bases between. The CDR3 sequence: CSARALGITGGDTQYF. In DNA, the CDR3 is TGCAGTGCTAGAGCGCTCGGGATTACCGGAGGAGATACGCAGTATTTT.

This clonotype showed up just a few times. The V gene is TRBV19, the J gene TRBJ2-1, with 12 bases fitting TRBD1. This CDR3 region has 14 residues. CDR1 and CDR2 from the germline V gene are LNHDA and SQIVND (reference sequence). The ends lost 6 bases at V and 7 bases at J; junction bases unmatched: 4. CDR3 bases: TGTGCCAGTAGGGGGACAGGGGGCATGAATGAGCAGTTCTTC. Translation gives CASRGTGGMNEQFF. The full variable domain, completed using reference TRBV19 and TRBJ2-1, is DGGITQSPKYLFRKEGQNVTLSCEQNLNHDAMYWYRQDPGQGLRLIYYSQIVNDFQKGDIAEGYSVSREKKESFPLTVTSAQKNPTAFYLCASRGTGGMNEQFFGPGTRLTVL.